The next 12 T cell receptor beta chains were all read from a single sample in a study of blood T cell repertoires in COVID-19. TCRdb's copy holds only in-frame clones and misses some; the assay was immunoSEQ multiplex PCR. The repertoire holds 180,000 or so clones, with roughly 81% as singletons. Sequenced: peripheral blood. These receptors all come from a woman in her thirties or forties with COVID-19, enrolled during active disease.

The chain is built from TRBV5-6 and TRBJ2-7; the match to TRBD2 covers 11 bases. The germline gives CDR1 SGHDT, CDR2 YYEEEE. Trimming cost V 3 bases and J 0 bases; bases outside gene matches: 8. This CDR3 spans 17 amino acids. DNA for the CDR3: TGTGCCAGCAGCTCCGGACTAGCGGGCCTCCTCTCCTACGAGCAGTACTTC. This codes for CASSSGLAGLLSYEQYF.

Only a few counts were recorded for this clone. CDR3 in amino acids: CASSPQSGTGGLFKGGQFNEQFF. CDR3 DNA: TGTGCCAGCTCACCACAGTCCGGGACAGGGGGCCTCTTTAAGGGTGGACAATTCAATGAGCAGTTCTTC. V gene TRBV18 combines with J gene TRBJ2-1, with 12 bases identical to TRBD1. The CDR3 sequence is 23 residues long. The J segment lost 6 bases and the V segment lost 1 base, leaving 25 bases of the junction unmatched. Germline CDR1 and CDR2: KGHSH and LQKENI.

CDR3 sequence: CASSLISGIGGDTQYF. CDR3 sequence (DNA): TGTGCCAGCTCACTCATTAGCGGAATTGGTGGAGATACGCAGTATTTT. The chain combines TRBV18 with TRBJ2-3; a weak D match, TRBD2 (6 bases). The CDR3 spans 16 residues. CDR1 is KGHSH, CDR2 LQKENI, per germline. The V end was cut by 4 bases, the J end by 5 bases, with 19 bases between.

In this sample, this clone turned up once. The genes are TRBV10-3 and TRBJ1-1; 8 nucleotides agree with TRBD1. Germline V CDR1 and CDR2: ENHRY, SYGVKD. With 4 bases clipped from V and 4 bases from J, the junction kept 14 bases outside the gene matches. The CDR3 loop spans 17 amino acids. The CDR3: CAISGGRGLSSGTEAFF. The CDR3 nucleotides read TGTGCCATCAGTGGGGGCAGGGGGCTAAGTTCGGGCACTGAAGCTTTCTTT.

The chain is built from TRBV19 and TRBJ1-2, with unresolved D. This CDR3 has 12 amino acids. The germline V and J ends were trimmed by 3 bases and 2 bases, with 4 bases remaining between them. The germline CDR1 and CDR2 sequences are LNHDA and SQIVND (reference sequence). This CDR3 reads CASSMRNYGYTF. The CDR3, as DNA: TGTGCCAGTAGTATGAGGAACTATGGCTACACCTTC.

The chain uses TRBV5-4 and TRBJ1-2, with D unclear. This CDR3 comprises 12 residues. Germline V gene lookup returns CDR1 SGHNT and CDR2 YYREEE (reference sequence). V was pared by 7 bases and J by 12 bases, with 19 bases between. The CDR3 DNA is TGTGCCAGCGGCCGACCCGGAGTTCCTGACACCTTC. Translation gives CASGRPGVPDTF. Supplemented by reference TRBV5-4 and TRBJ1-2, the full variable domain reads ETGVTQSPTHLIKTRGQQVTLRCSSQSGHNTVSWYQQALGQGPQFIFQYYREEENGRGNFPPRFSGLQFPNYSSELNVNALELDDSALYLCASGRPGVPDTFGSGTRLTVV.

The chain uses TRBV4-1 and TRBJ2-1, with 13 positions matching TRBD2. This CDR3 is 20 amino acids long. The V gene's germline CDR1 is MGHRA and CDR2 YSYEKL. Trimming at V came to 0 bases and at J to 4 bases, leaving 12 bases not matched to a gene. The CDR3 nucleotides are TGCGCCAGCAGCCAAGAGACATCCGGACTAGCGGGAGTCATGTACAATGAGCAGTTCTTC. Translating gives CASSQETSGLAGVMYNEQFF.

This chain uses TRBV19 with TRBJ2-2; unclear D gene. CDR3 size: 16 residues. V lost 3 bases and J 1 base, leaving 12 bases between the germline ends. Germline CDR1 and CDR2: LNHDA and SQIVND (reference sequence). The CDR3 DNA sequence: TGTGCCAGTAGTATGATAGGTCAGGTGAACACCGGGGAGCTGTTTTTT. It specifies CASSMIGQVNTGELFF.

This rearrangement joins TRBV18 to TRBJ1-1; 10 bases line up with TRBD1. Germline CDR1 is KGHSH and CDR2 is LQKENI. CDR3 size: 13 residues. The trim removed 7 bases at V and 7 bases at J, leaving 6 bases unmatched. The DNA for the CDR3 is TGTGCCAGCTGGGGACAGGGGTCGGGTGAAGCTTTCTTT. Translation: CASWGQGSGEAFF.

This chain connects TRBV9 to TRBJ2-3, with TRBD1 as a possible D gene (5 bases). This CDR3 is built from 13 residues. Germline V gene lookup returns CDR1 SGDLS and CDR2 YYNGEE. V lost 4 bases and J lost 6, with 12 bases in between. Written as DNA, the CDR3 is TGTGCCAGCAGCTCACCGACAGACGATACGCAGTATTTT. Its translation: CASSSPTDDTQYF.

The count of this clone is one. The chain recombines TRBV25-1 with TRBJ2-5; 9 positions match TRBD2. Germline V CDR1 and CDR2: MGHDK, SYGVNS. After removal of 1 base from V and 4 bases from J, the junction contained 7 bases not matched to a gene. The CDR3 loop spans 16 amino acids. The DNA for the CDR3 is TGTGCCAGCAGTGAATGGAATAGCGGGAGTAGAGAGACCCAGTACTTC. Translating it yields CASSEWNSGSRETQYF.

The gene calls are TRBV6-6 and TRBJ2-5; the match to TRBD2 covers 16 bases. CDR1 MNHNY and CDR2 SVGAGI come from the germline V gene (reference sequence). The CDR3 length is 17 residues. V dropped 5 bases and J dropped 2; count of bases not matched to a gene: 5. For the CDR3, the DNA is TGTGCCAGCAGTCAGCCGGGACTAGCGGGAGGGCAAGAGACCCAGTACTTC. Translating gives CASSQPGLAGGQETQYF.